A selection of T cell receptor beta chains follows, all from one sample in a study of response to subunit inactivated influenza vaccine. TCRdb re-analysed the RT-PCR reads in MiXCR, keeping a single row per CDR3 protein. The sample includes about 480,000 distinct CDR3 sequences, about 25% of them seen just once. Sequencing was performed on CD4+ T cells sorted from PBMCs, taken more than 4 days after vaccination. These receptors were collected from a man between 45 and 60 years old who received an inactivated influenza vaccine. CDR3s include the opening cysteine and the closing phenylalanine or tryptophan. D genes are given only for firm matches. The size field is filled for only some rows; it gives once, few, many or a size class.

NA | NA | TRBJ1-5 | TRBV5-1 | TGCGCCAGCAGCTCGGGCATAGGAGGCAATCAGCCCCAGCATTTT | CASSSGIGGNQPQHF
NA | NA | TRBJ1-2 | TRBV5-5 | TGTGCCAGCAGCCCCCTAGGGCTTGGCTACACCTTC | CASSPLGLGYTF
NA | few | TRBJ2-5 | TRBV29-1 | TGCAGCGCTCAGAGGGGGACCCAGTACTTC | CSAQRGTQYF
NA | NA | TRBJ1-6 | TRBV5-5 | TGTGCCAGCAGCGACACCCGGGACGGGAGCAATTCACCCCTCCACTTT | CASSDTRDGSNSPLHF
TRBD1 | NA | TRBJ1-1 | TRBV19 | TGTGCCAGTAGTATTACAGGGGGCCGCGAAGCTTTCTTT | CASSITGGREAFF
TRBD2 | NA | TRBJ2-7 | TRBV11-1 | TGTGCCAGCAGCTTAGGCGGGGGGGGACTAGCGGGAGCCTCCTACGAGCAGTACTTC | CASSLGGGGLAGASYEQYF
NA | NA | TRBJ2-7 | TRBV27 | TGTGCCAGCAGTCTATCGGACGGAAGCTACGAGCAGTACTTC | CASSLSDGSYEQYF
NA | NA | TRBJ2-7 | TRBV7-9 | TGTGCCAGCAGCTTCTTCGGCATATCCTACGAGCAGTACTTC | CASSFFGISYEQYF
NA | NA | TRBJ2-7 | TRBV20-1 | TGCAGTGCTCTGTACTGGCGGTTGGTGGCACTCAATCAGAACGAGCAGTACTTC | CSALYWRLVALNQNEQYF
TRBD2 | NA | TRBJ2-1 | TRBV20-1 | TGCAGTGCTAGTTTAGCGGGGGGACGGAATGAGCAGTTCTTC | CSASLAGGRNEQFF
TRBD2 | NA | TRBJ2-3 | TRBV5-4 | TGTGCCAGCAGCCCTAGCGGGGGGGCGTATACGCAGTATTTT | CASSPSGGAYTQYF
NA | few | TRBJ1-1 | TRBV7-3 | TGTGCCAGCAGCCCAGGGGTGGAGAGCACTGAAGCTTTCTTT | CASSPGVESTEAFF
TRBD1 | NA | TRBJ1-2 | TRBV6-5 | TGTGCCAGCAGTTCCCGACAGGGGATGGCGAATGGCTACACCTTC | CASSSRQGMANGYTF
NA | NA | TRBJ2-7 | TRBV3-1 | TGTGCCAGCAGCCAAGGTGTAGTTTTGGAGCAGTACTTC | CASSQGVVLEQYF